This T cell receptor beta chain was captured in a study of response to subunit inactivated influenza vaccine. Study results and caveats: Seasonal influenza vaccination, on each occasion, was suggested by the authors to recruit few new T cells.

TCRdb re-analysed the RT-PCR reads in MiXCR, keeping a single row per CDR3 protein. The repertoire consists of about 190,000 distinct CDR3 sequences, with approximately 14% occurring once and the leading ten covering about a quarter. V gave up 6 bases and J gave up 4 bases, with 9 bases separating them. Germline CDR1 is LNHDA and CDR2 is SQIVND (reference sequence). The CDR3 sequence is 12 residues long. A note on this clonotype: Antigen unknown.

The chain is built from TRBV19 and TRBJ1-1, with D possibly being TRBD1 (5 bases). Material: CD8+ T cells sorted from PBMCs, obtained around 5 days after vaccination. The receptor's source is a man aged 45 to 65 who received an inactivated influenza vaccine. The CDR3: CASRKDTTEAFF. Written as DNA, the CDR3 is TGTGCCAGTAGGAAGGACACCACTGAAGCTTTCTTT.